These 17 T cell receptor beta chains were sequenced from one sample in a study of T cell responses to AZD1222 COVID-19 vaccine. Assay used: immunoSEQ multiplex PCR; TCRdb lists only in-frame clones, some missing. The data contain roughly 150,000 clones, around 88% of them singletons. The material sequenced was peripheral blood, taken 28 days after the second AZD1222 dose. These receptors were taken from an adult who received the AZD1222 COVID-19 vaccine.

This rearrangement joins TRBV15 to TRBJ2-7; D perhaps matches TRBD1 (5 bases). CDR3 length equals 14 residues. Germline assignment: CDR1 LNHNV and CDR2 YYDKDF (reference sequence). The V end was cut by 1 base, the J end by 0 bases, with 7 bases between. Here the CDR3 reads CATSRGTLSYEQYF. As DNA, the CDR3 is TGTGCCACCAGCAGAGGGACACTCTCCTACGAGCAGTACTTC.

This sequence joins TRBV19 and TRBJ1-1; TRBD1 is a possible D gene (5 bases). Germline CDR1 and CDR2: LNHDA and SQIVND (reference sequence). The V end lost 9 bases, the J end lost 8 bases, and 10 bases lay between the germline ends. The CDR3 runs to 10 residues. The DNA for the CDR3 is TGTGCCAGCCGAGCAGGGGAAGCTTTCTTT. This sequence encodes CASRAGEAFF.

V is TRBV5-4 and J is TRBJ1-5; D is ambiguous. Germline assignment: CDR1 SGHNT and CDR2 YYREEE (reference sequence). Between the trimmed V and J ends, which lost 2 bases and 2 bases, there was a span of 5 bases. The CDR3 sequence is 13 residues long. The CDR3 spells CASSFDRNQPQHF. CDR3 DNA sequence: TGTGCCAGCAGCTTCGACCGCAATCAGCCCCAGCATTTT.

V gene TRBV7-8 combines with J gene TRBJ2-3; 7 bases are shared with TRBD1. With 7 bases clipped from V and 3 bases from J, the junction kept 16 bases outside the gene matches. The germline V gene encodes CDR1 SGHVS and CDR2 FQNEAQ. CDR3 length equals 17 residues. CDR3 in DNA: TGTGCCAGCATCGAAGATTTTTCGGGGACAGATACAGATACGCAGTATTTT. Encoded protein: CASIEDFSGTDTDTQYF.

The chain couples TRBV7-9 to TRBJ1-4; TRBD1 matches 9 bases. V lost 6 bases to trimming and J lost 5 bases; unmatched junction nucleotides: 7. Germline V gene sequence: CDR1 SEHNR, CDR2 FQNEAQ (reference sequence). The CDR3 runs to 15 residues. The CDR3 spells CASSLQGAENEKLFF. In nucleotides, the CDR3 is TGTGCCAGCAGTCTACAGGGGGCCGAGAATGAAAAACTGTTTTTT.

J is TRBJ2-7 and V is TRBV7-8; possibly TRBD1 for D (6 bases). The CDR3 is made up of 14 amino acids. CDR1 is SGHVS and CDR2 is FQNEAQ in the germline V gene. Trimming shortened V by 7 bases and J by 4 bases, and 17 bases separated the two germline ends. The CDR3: CASTGSRDNYEQYF. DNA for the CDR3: TGTGCCAGCACCGGCTCCCGGGACAATTACGAGCAGTACTTC. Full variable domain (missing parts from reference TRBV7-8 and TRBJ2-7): GAGVSQSPRYKVAKRGQDVALRCDPISGHVSLFWYQQALGQGPEFLTYFQNEAQLDKSGLPSDRFFAERPEGSVSTLKIQRTQQEDSAVYLCASTGSRDNYEQYFGPGTRLTVT.

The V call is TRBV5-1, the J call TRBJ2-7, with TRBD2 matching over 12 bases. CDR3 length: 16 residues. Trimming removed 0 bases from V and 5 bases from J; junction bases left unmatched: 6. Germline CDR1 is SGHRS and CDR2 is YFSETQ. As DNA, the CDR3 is TGCGCCAGCAGCTTGGGGACTAGCGGGGCATCTGACGAGCAGTACTTC. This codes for CASSLGTSGASDEQYF.

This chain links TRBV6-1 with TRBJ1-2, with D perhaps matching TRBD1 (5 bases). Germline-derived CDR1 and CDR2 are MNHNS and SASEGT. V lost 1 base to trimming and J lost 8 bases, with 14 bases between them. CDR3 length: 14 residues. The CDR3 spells CASSEDRGNGGYTF. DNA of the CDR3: TGTGCCAGCAGTGAAGATCGGGGCAATGGAGGCTACACCTTC.

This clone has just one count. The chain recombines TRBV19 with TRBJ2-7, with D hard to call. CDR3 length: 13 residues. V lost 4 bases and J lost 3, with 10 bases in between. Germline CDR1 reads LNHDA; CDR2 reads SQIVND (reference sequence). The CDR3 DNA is TGTGCCAGTAGTAGACCTCAGAGCTACGAGCAGTACTTC. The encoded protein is CASSRPQSYEQYF.

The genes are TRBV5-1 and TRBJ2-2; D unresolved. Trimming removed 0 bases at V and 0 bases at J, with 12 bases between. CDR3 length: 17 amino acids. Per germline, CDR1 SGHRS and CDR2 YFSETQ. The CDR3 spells CASSLDRFYSNTGELFF. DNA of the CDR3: TGCGCCAGCAGCTTGGATCGATTCTACTCGAACACCGGGGAGCTGTTTTTT.

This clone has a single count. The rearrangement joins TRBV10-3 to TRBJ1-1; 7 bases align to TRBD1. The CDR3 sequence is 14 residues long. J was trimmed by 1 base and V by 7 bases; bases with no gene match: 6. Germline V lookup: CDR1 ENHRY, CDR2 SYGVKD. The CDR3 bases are TGTGCCATCACCACGACAGGGAGGAACACTGAAGCTTTCTTT. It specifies CAITTTGRNTEAFF.

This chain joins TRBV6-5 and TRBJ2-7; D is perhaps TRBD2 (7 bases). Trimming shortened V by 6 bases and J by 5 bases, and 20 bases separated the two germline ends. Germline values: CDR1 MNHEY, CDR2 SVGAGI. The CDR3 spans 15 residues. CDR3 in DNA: TGTGCCAGCAGCCAAAGGGACGGGGGGCCCCACGAGCAGTACTTC. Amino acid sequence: CASSQRDGGPHEQYF.

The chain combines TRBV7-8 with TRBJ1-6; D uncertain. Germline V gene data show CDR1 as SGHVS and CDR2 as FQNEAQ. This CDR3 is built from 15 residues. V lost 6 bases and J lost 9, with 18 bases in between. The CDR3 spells CASRALAPAGSPLHF. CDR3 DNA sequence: TGTGCCAGCAGGGCCCTGGCCCCGGCAGGTTCACCCCTCCACTTT.

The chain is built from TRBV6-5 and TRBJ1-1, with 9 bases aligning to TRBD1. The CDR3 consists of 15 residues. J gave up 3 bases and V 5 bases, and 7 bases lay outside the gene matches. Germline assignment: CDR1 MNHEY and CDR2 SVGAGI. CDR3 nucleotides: TGTGCCAGCAGTAAATCCACAGGGGGCTACACTGAAGCTTTCTTT. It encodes CASSKSTGGYTEAFF.

CDR3 DNA sequence: TGTGCCAGCAGCTTGGAGCTGGGGTTTAATGAAAAACTGTTTTTT. Translated: CASSLELGFNEKLFF. This rearrangement joins TRBV5-8 to TRBJ1-4; D ambiguous. CDR1 and CDR2 from the germline V gene are SGHTS and YDEGEE. The CDR3 is made up of 15 amino acids. Deletions cut 0 bases from V and 4 bases from J, with 10 bases between.

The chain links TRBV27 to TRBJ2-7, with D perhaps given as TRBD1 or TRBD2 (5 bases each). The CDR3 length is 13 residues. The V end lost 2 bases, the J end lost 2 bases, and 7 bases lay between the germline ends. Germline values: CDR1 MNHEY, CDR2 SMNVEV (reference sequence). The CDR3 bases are TGTGCCAGCAGTTTACAGGGAGCCTACGAGCAGTACTTC. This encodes CASSLQGAYEQYF.

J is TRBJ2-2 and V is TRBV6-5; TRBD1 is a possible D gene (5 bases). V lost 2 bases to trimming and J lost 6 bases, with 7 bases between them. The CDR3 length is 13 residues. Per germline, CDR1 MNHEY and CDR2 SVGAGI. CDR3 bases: TGTGCCAGCAGTTACGGACATTCCGGGGAGCTGTTTTTT. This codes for CASSYGHSGELFF.